Listed below are T cell receptor beta chains from one sample, sequenced in a study of shared clonotypes between healthy human individuals. The data were produced by immunoSEQ multiplex PCR, yet TCRdb's version contains in-frame clones alone and is incomplete. The sample consists of approximately 1,500,000 clones, 98% of them appearing once. Sequenced input: naive CD4+ T cells sorted from blood. All receptors derive from a man in his thirties or forties in good health. The CDR3 runs from the conserved cysteine through the conserved F or W. A D gene is named only where the DNA matches it firmly. Not all rows give a size; the values are once, few, many and, for expanded clones, a class.

D gene: -; J gene: TRBJ2-7; clone size: -; CDR3 length: 12; V gene: TRBV5-1; CDR3 protein: CASSLQSYEQYF; CDR3 DNA: TGCGCCAGCAGCCTACAATCCTACGAGCAGTACTTC
D gene: TRBD1; J gene: TRBJ1-3; clone size: -; CDR3 length: 14; V gene: TRBV5-4; CDR3 protein: CASSFGTGRNTIYF; CDR3 DNA: TGTGCCAGCAGCTTCGGGACAGGGAGGAACACCATATATTTT
D gene: TRBD1; J gene: TRBJ2-2; clone size: once; CDR3 length: 15; V gene: TRBV28; CDR3 protein: CASSFTGGYTGELFF; CDR3 DNA: TGTGCCAGCAGTTTCACAGGGGGATACACCGGGGAGCTGTTTTTT
D gene: TRBD2; J gene: TRBJ2-1; clone size: -; CDR3 length: 15; V gene: TRBV19; CDR3 protein: CASSGREGIFDEQFF; CDR3 DNA: TGTGCCAGTAGTGGGCGGGAGGGTATCTTTGATGAGCAGTTCTTC
D gene: TRBD2; J gene: TRBJ2-1; clone size: -; CDR3 length: 14; V gene: TRBV5-1; CDR3 protein: CASSPTAAGEEQFF; CDR3 DNA: TGCGCCAGCAGCCCTACCGCAGCGGGGGAGGAGCAGTTCTTC
D gene: -; J gene: TRBJ2-1; clone size: -; CDR3 length: 14; V gene: TRBV18; CDR3 protein: CASSLRGPEDEQFF; CDR3 DNA: TGTGCCAGCTCACTGCGGGGCCCTGAGGATGAGCAGTTCTTC
D gene: TRBD1; J gene: TRBJ2-7; clone size: -; CDR3 length: 15; V gene: TRBV28; CDR3 protein: CASSYRGRPTYEQYF; CDR3 DNA: TGTGCCAGCAGTTACAGGGGCCGACCAACCTACGAGCAGTACTTC
D gene: -; J gene: TRBJ2-7; clone size: -; CDR3 length: 14; V gene: TRBV5-8; CDR3 protein: CASSLRGSLYEQYF; CDR3 DNA: TGTGCCAGCAGCTTGAGAGGGAGTCTCTACGAGCAGTACTTC
D gene: -; J gene: TRBJ1-1; clone size: -; CDR3 length: 17; V gene: TRBV12-5; CDR3 protein: CASPSDAGGKMNTEAFF; CDR3 DNA: TGTGCTAGTCCCTCAGATGCAGGAGGGAAAATGAACACTGAAGCTTTCTTT
D gene: TRBD2; J gene: TRBJ2-7; clone size: -; CDR3 length: 14; V gene: TRBV29-1; CDR3 protein: CSATGLAERYEQYF; CDR3 DNA: TGCAGCGCCACGGGACTAGCGGAAAGGTACGAGCAGTACTTC
D gene: -; J gene: TRBJ2-1; clone size: -; CDR3 length: 18; V gene: TRBV5-4; CDR3 protein: CASSQLEFTGSSYNEQFF; CDR3 DNA: TGTGCCAGCAGCCAACTGGAGTTTACGGGGAGCTCCTACAATGAGCAGTTCTTC
D gene: TRBD2; J gene: TRBJ2-1; clone size: -; CDR3 length: 18; V gene: TRBV10-1; CDR3 protein: CASSENRPASGIYNEQFF; CDR3 DNA: TGCGCCAGCAGTGAAAACCGACCGGCTAGCGGGATTTACAATGAGCAGTTCTTC
D gene: -; J gene: TRBJ2-2; clone size: -; CDR3 length: 15; V gene: TRBV9; CDR3 protein: CASSVEILNTGELFF; CDR3 DNA: TGTGCCAGCAGCGTAGAAATACTGAACACCGGGGAGCTGTTTTTT
D gene: -; J gene: TRBJ1-1; clone size: -; CDR3 length: 14; V gene: TRBV16; CDR3 protein: CASSQSGRNTEAFF; CDR3 DNA: TGTGCCAGCAGCCAATCAGGGCGGAACACTGAAGCTTTCTTT
D gene: TRBD2; J gene: TRBJ2-7; clone size: -; CDR3 length: 14; V gene: TRBV29-1; CDR3 protein: CSVATSGSTYEQYF; CDR3 DNA: TGCAGCGTCGCGACTAGCGGGAGCACCTACGAGCAGTACTTC
D gene: -; J gene: TRBJ2-5; clone size: -; CDR3 length: 16; V gene: TRBV15; CDR3 protein: CATSKPLGGNLETQYF; CDR3 DNA: TGTGCCACCAGCAAGCCCCTCGGAGGTAATTTAGAGACCCAGTACTTC
D gene: -; J gene: TRBJ2-1; clone size: -; CDR3 length: 13; V gene: TRBV7-9; CDR3 protein: CASSSIIPNEQFF; CDR3 DNA: TGTGCCAGCAGCTCAATTATACCGAATGAGCAGTTCTTC
D gene: TRBD2; J gene: TRBJ2-3; clone size: -; CDR3 length: 14; V gene: TRBV6-4; CDR3 protein: CASSTSGSTDTQYF; CDR3 DNA: TGTGCCAGTTCGACTAGCGGGAGCACAGATACGCAGTATTTT
D gene: TRBD2; J gene: TRBJ2-7; clone size: -; CDR3 length: 14; V gene: TRBV11-2; CDR3 protein: CASSLAGLADEQYF; CDR3 DNA: TGTGCCAGCAGCTTAGCCGGACTAGCGGACGAGCAGTACTTC
D gene: -; J gene: TRBJ2-5; clone size: -; CDR3 length: 15; V gene: TRBV7-2; CDR3 protein: CASSPRHNTLETQYF; CDR3 DNA: TGTGCCAGCAGCCCTAGGCACAACACGCTAGAGACCCAGTACTTC
D gene: -; J gene: TRBJ1-4; clone size: -; CDR3 length: 14; V gene: TRBV27; CDR3 protein: CASSLVGRTEKLFF; CDR3 DNA: TGTGCCAGCAGTTTAGTCGGCAGGACTGAAAAACTGTTTTTT
D gene: TRBD2; J gene: TRBJ2-3; clone size: -; CDR3 length: 17; V gene: TRBV7-9; CDR3 protein: CASSLLLAGVSTDTQYF; CDR3 DNA: TGTGCCAGCAGCTTACTGCTAGCGGGAGTCAGCACAGATACGCAGTATTTT
D gene: TRBD2; J gene: TRBJ2-3; clone size: -; CDR3 length: 15; V gene: TRBV5-6; CDR3 protein: CASSFTSGRTDTQYF; CDR3 DNA: TGTGCCAGCAGCTTTACTAGCGGGAGGACAGATACGCAGTATTTT
D gene: -; J gene: TRBJ2-7; clone size: few; CDR3 length: 14; V gene: TRBV6-5; CDR3 protein: CASSNYGSTYEQYF; CDR3 DNA: TGTGCCAGCTCAAACTACGGGTCCACATACGAGCAGTACTTC
D gene: TRBD2; J gene: TRBJ2-1; clone size: -; CDR3 length: 15; V gene: TRBV5-1; CDR3 protein: CASSGREGPPNEQFF; CDR3 DNA: TGCGCCAGTAGCGGGCGGGAGGGCCCTCCCAATGAGCAGTTCTTC
D gene: -; J gene: TRBJ2-7; clone size: -; CDR3 length: 15; V gene: TRBV18; CDR3 protein: CASSPPSGALYEQYF; CDR3 DNA: TGTGCCAGCTCACCACCATCGGGGGCCCTATACGAGCAGTACTTC
D gene: -; J gene: TRBJ1-1; clone size: -; CDR3 length: 13; V gene: TRBV9; CDR3 protein: CASTGAFPSEAFF; CDR3 DNA: TGTGCCAGCACCGGGGCTTTCCCGTCTGAAGCTTTCTTT
D gene: -; J gene: TRBJ2-7; clone size: -; CDR3 length: 13; V gene: TRBV5-6; CDR3 protein: CASSLVTGYEQYF; CDR3 DNA: TGTGCCAGCAGCTTGGTTACAGGTTACGAGCAGTACTTC
D gene: TRBD1; J gene: TRBJ2-7; clone size: -; CDR3 length: 13; V gene: TRBV6-1; CDR3 protein: CASRATGTYEQYF; CDR3 DNA: TGTGCCAGCAGAGCGACAGGGACCTACGAGCAGTACTTC
D gene: TRBD1; J gene: TRBJ2-6; clone size: -; CDR3 length: 17; V gene: TRBV2; CDR3 protein: CASRPGTGGGGANVLTF; CDR3 DNA: TGTGCCAGCAGGCCGGGGACAGGGGGCGGTGGGGCCAACGTCCTGACTTTC
D gene: TRBD1; J gene: TRBJ2-1; clone size: -; CDR3 length: 17; V gene: TRBV5-1; CDR3 protein: CASSSVRTGRIYNEQFF; CDR3 DNA: TGCGCCAGCAGCTCGGTACGGACAGGGCGGATCTACAATGAGCAGTTCTTC
D gene: -; J gene: TRBJ2-3; clone size: -; CDR3 length: 14; V gene: TRBV5-1; CDR3 protein: CASSWADGTDTQYF; CDR3 DNA: TGCGCCAGCAGCTGGGCGGACGGCACAGATACGCAGTATTTT
D gene: -; J gene: TRBJ2-1; clone size: -; CDR3 length: 15; V gene: TRBV7-3; CDR3 protein: CASSPSGGGPNEQFF; CDR3 DNA: TGTGCCAGCAGCCCCTCTGGGGGAGGTCCCAATGAGCAGTTCTTC
D gene: -; J gene: TRBJ1-3; clone size: -; CDR3 length: 16; V gene: TRBV18; CDR3 protein: CASSLLQEIAGNTIYF; CDR3 DNA: TGTGCCAGCTCACTACTGCAGGAGATCGCTGGAAACACCATATATTTT
D gene: TRBD2; J gene: TRBJ2-1; clone size: -; CDR3 length: 16; V gene: TRBV4-1; CDR3 protein: CASSPETSGISHEQFF; CDR3 DNA: TGCGCCAGCAGCCCCGAGACTAGCGGGATTAGCCATGAGCAGTTCTTC
D gene: TRBD2; J gene: TRBJ2-7; clone size: -; CDR3 length: 16; V gene: TRBV7-3; CDR3 protein: CASSPGRLGLGNEQYF; CDR3 DNA: TGTGCCAGCAGCCCAGGTCGCTTGGGACTAGGAAACGAGCAGTACTTC
D gene: TRBD1; J gene: TRBJ1-1; clone size: -; CDR3 length: 15; V gene: TRBV7-2; CDR3 protein: CASSLEGQGYTEAFF; CDR3 DNA: TGTGCCAGCAGCTTAGAGGGACAGGGATACACTGAAGCTTTCTTT
D gene: TRBD2; J gene: TRBJ2-1; clone size: -; CDR3 length: 15; V gene: TRBV7-3; CDR3 protein: CASSPRLAGYNEQFF; CDR3 DNA: TGTGCCAGCAGCCCCCGACTAGCGGGGTACAATGAGCAGTTCTTC
D gene: -; J gene: TRBJ2-7; clone size: -; CDR3 length: 17; V gene: TRBV5-1; CDR3 protein: CASSQSALGQETYEQYF; CDR3 DNA: TGCGCCAGCAGCCAGTCCGCGCTTGGGCAGGAAACCTACGAGCAGTACTTC
D gene: TRBD1; J gene: TRBJ1-5; clone size: -; CDR3 length: 13; V gene: TRBV6-1; CDR3 protein: CASRPDRNQPQHF; CDR3 DNA: TGTGCCAGCAGACCGGACAGGAATCAGCCCCAGCATTTT
D gene: -; J gene: TRBJ2-2; clone size: -; CDR3 length: 14; V gene: TRBV29-1; CDR3 protein: CSASTLTNTGELFF; CDR3 DNA: TGCAGCGCCTCAACACTCACGAACACCGGGGAGCTGTTTTTT
D gene: -; J gene: TRBJ2-2; clone size: -; CDR3 length: 13; V gene: TRBV12-5; CDR3 protein: CATRDWDTGELFF; CDR3 DNA: TGTGCCACCAGGGATTGGGACACCGGGGAGCTGTTTTTT
D gene: TRBD1; J gene: TRBJ1-2; clone size: -; CDR3 length: 17; V gene: TRBV9; CDR3 protein: CASSVLTGTGRVGGYTF; CDR3 DNA: TGTGCCAGCAGCGTACTGACCGGGACAGGGCGCGTTGGGGGCTACACCTTC
D gene: -; J gene: TRBJ2-5; clone size: -; CDR3 length: 14; V gene: TRBV5-1; CDR3 protein: CASAGQTTQETQYF; CDR3 DNA: TGCGCCAGCGCCGGACAGACAACCCAAGAGACCCAGTACTTC
D gene: -; J gene: TRBJ1-4; clone size: -; CDR3 length: 15; V gene: TRBV30; CDR3 protein: CAWSVLGPFNEKLFF; CDR3 DNA: TGTGCCTGGAGTGTACTTGGACCCTTTAATGAAAAACTGTTTTTT
D gene: -; J gene: TRBJ2-1; clone size: -; CDR3 length: 17; V gene: TRBV28; CDR3 protein: CASSFPSGLSTNNEQFF; CDR3 DNA: TGTGCCAGCAGTTTCCCCTCGGGACTTTCTACCAACAATGAGCAGTTCTTC
D gene: TRBD2; J gene: TRBJ2-3; clone size: -; CDR3 length: 16; V gene: TRBV7-2; CDR3 protein: CASSLLKSSGRPTQYF; CDR3 DNA: TGTGCCAGCAGCTTATTAAAGTCTAGCGGGAGGCCCACGCAGTATTTT
D gene: -; J gene: TRBJ1-2; clone size: -; CDR3 length: 14; V gene: TRBV30; CDR3 protein: CAWSGFGTDYGYTF; CDR3 DNA: TGTGCCTGGAGTGGCTTTGGAACCGACTATGGCTACACCTTC
D gene: -; J gene: TRBJ1-4; clone size: -; CDR3 length: 16; V gene: TRBV28; CDR3 protein: CASSGPPSGGEEKLFF; CDR3 DNA: TGTGCCAGCAGTGGACCTCCTTCCGGGGGCGAAGAAAAACTGTTTTTT
D gene: -; J gene: TRBJ1-2; clone size: -; CDR3 length: 13; V gene: TRBV2; CDR3 protein: CASNQAGAYGYTF; CDR3 DNA: TGTGCCAGCAATCAAGCAGGGGCCTATGGCTACACCTTC
D gene: -; J gene: TRBJ1-2; clone size: once; CDR3 length: 15; V gene: TRBV5-4; CDR3 protein: CASSLVRGKYVGYTF; CDR3 DNA: TGTGCCAGCAGCTTGGTTCGGGGGAAGTATGTCGGCTACACCTTC
D gene: TRBD2; J gene: TRBJ2-7; clone size: -; CDR3 length: 15; V gene: TRBV27; CDR3 protein: CASSFGTTFFYEQYF; CDR3 DNA: TGTGCCAGCAGTTTCGGGACTACCTTCTTCTACGAGCAGTACTTC
D gene: TRBD1; J gene: TRBJ2-1; clone size: -; CDR3 length: 15; V gene: TRBV5-1; CDR3 protein: CASSLATDRTNEQFF; CDR3 DNA: TGCGCCAGCAGCTTGGCAACGGACAGGACGAATGAGCAGTTCTTC
D gene: -; J gene: TRBJ2-7; clone size: -; CDR3 length: 14; V gene: TRBV27; CDR3 protein: CASSLKGWDYEQYF; CDR3 DNA: TGTGCCAGCAGTTTAAAAGGGTGGGACTACGAGCAGTACTTC
D gene: -; J gene: TRBJ2-2; clone size: -; CDR3 length: 14; V gene: TRBV18; CDR3 protein: CASSPLRDTGELFF; CDR3 DNA: TGTGCCAGCTCACCACTCCGAGACACCGGGGAGCTGTTTTTT
D gene: -; J gene: TRBJ2-3; clone size: -; CDR3 length: 12; V gene: TRBV11-3; CDR3 protein: CASSLGHDTQYF; CDR3 DNA: TGTGCCAGCAGCTTAGGACATGATACGCAGTATTTT